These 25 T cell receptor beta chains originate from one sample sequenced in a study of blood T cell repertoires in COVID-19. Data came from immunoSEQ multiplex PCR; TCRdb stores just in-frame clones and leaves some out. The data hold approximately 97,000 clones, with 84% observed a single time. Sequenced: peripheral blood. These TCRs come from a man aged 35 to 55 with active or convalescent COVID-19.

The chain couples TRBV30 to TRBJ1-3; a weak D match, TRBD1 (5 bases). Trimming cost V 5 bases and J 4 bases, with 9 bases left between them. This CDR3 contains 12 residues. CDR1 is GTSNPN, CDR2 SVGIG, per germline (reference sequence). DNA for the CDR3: TGTGCCTGGGGGACTTTCGGAAACACCATATATTTT. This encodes CAWGTFGNTIYF.

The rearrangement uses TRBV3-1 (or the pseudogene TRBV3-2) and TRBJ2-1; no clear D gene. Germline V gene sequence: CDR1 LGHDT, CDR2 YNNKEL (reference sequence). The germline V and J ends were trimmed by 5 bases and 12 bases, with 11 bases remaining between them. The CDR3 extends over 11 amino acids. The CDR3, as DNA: TGTGCCAGCAGCTACCGTAGCCGGCAGTTCTTC. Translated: CASSYRSRQFF.

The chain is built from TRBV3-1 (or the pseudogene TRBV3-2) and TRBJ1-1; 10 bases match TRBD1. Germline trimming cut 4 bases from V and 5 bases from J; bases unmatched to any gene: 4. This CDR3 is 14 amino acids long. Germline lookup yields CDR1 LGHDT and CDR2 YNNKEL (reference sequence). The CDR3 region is CASSLTGGGTEAFF. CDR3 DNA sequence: TGTGCCAGCAGCCTGACAGGGGGCGGGACTGAAGCTTTCTTT.

This CDR3 reads CASSSGTHGTNEQYF. DNA for the CDR3: TGTGCCAGCTCCTCAGGGACCCACGGGACTAATGAGCAGTACTTC. The chain uses TRBV18 and TRBJ2-7; TRBD2 matches 7 bases. The V and J ends lost 6 bases and 7 bases, in that order; junction bases with no gene match: 15. The germline V gene encodes CDR1 KGHSH and CDR2 LQKENI. The CDR3 sequence is 15 residues long.

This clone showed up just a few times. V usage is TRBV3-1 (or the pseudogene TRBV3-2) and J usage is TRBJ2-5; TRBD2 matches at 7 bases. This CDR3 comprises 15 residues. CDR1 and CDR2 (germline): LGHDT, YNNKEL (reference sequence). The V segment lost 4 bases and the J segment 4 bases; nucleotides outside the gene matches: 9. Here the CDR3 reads CASSPFTSGGETQYF. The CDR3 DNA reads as TGTGCCAGCAGCCCATTCACATCGGGGGGAGAGACCCAGTACTTC.

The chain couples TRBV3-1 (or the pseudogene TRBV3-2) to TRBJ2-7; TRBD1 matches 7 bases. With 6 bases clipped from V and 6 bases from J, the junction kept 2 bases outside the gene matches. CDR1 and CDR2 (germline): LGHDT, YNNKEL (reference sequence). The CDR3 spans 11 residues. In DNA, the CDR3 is TGTGCCAGCAGACAGGGGAGCGAGCAGTACTTC. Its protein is CASRQGSEQYF.

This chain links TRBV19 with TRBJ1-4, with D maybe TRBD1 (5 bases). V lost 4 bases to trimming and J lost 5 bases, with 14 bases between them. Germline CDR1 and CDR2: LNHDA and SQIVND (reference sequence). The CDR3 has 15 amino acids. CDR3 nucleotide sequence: TGTGCCAGTAGTACCGGGACTCCATTCAATGAAAAACTGTTTTTT. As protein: CASSTGTPFNEKLFF.

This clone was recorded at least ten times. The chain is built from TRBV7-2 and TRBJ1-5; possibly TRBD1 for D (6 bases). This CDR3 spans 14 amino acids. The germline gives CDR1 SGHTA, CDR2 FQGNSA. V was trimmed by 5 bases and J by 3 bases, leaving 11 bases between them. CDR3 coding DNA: TGTGCCAGCAGCCCCACAGGGTACAATCAGCCCCAGCATTTT. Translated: CASSPTGYNQPQHF.

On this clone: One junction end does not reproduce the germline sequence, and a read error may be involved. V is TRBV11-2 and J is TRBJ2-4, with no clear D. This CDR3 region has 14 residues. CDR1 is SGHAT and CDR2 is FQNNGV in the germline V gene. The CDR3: CASSTPGSKANQTF. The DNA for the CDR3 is TGTGCCAGCAGCACCCCAGGTTCGAAGGCAAATCAGACCTTC.

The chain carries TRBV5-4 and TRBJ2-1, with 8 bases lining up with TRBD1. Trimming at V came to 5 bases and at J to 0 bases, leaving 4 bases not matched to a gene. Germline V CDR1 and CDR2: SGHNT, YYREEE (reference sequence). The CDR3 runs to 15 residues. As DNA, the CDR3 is TGTGCCAGCAGATTAGACAGGGGCTCCTACAATGAGCAGTTCTTC. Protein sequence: CASRLDRGSYNEQFF.

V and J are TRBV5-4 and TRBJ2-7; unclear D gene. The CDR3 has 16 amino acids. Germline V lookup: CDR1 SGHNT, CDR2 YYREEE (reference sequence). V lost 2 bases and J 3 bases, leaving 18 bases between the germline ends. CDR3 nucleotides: TGTGCCAGCAGCTTAGGTTCGGGTACCCCAAGCTACGAGCAGTACTTC. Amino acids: CASSLGSGTPSYEQYF.

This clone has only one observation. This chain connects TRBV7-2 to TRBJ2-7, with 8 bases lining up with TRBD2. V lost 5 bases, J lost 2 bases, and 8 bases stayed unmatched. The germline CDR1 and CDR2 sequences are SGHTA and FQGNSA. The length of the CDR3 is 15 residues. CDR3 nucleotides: TGTGCCAGCAGCGCGGGGGGTCCGCCGCCCTACGAGCAGTACTTC. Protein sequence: CASSAGGPPPYEQYF.

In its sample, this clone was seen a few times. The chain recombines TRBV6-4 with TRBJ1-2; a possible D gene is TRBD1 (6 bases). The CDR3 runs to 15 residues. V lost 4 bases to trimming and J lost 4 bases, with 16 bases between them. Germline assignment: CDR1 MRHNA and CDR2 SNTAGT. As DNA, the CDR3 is TGTGCCAGCAGTGTAAAAACAGGGTTGGGCTATGGCTACACCTTC. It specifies CASSVKTGLGYGYTF.

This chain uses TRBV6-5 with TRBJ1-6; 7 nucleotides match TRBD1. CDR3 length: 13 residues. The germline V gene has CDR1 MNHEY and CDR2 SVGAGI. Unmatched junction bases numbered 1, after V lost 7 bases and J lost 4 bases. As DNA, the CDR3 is TGTGCCAGCAAGGGACAGTATAATTCACCCCTCCACTTT. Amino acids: CASKGQYNSPLHF.

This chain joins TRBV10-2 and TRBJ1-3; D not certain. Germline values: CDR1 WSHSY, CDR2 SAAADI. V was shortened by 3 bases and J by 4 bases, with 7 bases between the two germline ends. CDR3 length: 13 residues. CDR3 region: CASSEGRGNTIYF. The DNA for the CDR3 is TGCGCCAGCAGTGAAGGGAGAGGAAACACCATATATTTT.

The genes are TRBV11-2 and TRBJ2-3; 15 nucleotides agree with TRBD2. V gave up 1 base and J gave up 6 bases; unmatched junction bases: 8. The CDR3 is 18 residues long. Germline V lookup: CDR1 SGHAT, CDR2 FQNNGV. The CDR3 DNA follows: TGTGCCAGCAGCTTAGCCGGGACTAGCGGGGGGCGTCGGGATACGCAGTATTTT. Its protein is CASSLAGTSGGRRDTQYF.

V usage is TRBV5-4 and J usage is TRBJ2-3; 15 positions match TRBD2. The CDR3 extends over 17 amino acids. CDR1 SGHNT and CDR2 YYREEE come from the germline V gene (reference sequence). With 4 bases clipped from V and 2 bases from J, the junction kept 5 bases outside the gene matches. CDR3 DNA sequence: TGTGCCAGCAGCCCCCGGACTAGCGGGGGGGTCACAGATACGCAGTATTTT. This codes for CASSPRTSGGVTDTQYF.

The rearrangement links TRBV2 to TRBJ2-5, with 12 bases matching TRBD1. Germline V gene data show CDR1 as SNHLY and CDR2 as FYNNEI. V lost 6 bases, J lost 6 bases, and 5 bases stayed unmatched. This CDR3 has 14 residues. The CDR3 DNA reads TGTGCCAGCAGGGGGACAGGGGGCGCGAAGACCCAGTACTTC. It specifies CASRGTGGAKTQYF. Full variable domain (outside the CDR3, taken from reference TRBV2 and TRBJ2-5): EPEVTQTPSHQVTQMGQEVILRCVPISNHLYFYWYRQILGQKVEFLVSFYNNEISEKSEIFDDQFSVERPDGSNFTLKIRSTKLEDSAMYFCASRGTGGAKTQYFGPGTRLLVL.

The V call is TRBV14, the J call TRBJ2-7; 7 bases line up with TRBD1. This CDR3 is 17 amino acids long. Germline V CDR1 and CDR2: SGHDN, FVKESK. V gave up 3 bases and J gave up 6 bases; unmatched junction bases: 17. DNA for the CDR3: TGTGCCAGCAGCCAGATACCCCCCGGACAGGCAACCAGCGAGCAGTACTTC. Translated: CASSQIPPGQATSEQYF.

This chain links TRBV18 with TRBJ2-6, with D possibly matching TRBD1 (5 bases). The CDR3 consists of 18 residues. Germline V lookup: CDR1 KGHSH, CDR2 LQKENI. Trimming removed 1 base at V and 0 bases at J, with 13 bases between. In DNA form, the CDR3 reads TGTGCCAGCTCACCACTGAGGCAGGGTATCTCTGGGGCCAACGTCCTGACTTTC. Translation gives CASSPLRQGISGANVLTF.

The CDR3 region is CASSVGTGANQPQHF. The CDR3 DNA follows: TGTGCCAGCAGCGTAGGGACAGGGGCAAATCAGCCCCAGCATTTT. V gene TRBV9 combines with J gene TRBJ1-5, with 9 bases aligning to TRBD1. This CDR3 contains 15 residues. The V gene's germline CDR1 is SGDLS and CDR2 YYNGEE. Losses at the gene ends were 0 bases for V and 4 bases for J; bases not matched to a gene: 2.

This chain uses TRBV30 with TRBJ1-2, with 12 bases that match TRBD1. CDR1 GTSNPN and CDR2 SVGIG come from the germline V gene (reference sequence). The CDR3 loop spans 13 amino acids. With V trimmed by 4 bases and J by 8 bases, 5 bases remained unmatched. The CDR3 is CAWIRDRGPGYTF. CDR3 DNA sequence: TGTGCCTGGATTCGGGACAGGGGGCCCGGCTACACCTTC.

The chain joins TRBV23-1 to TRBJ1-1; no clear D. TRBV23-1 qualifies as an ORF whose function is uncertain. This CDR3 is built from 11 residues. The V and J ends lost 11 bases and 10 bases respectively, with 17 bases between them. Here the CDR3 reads CARGKARGAFF. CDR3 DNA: TGCGCCCGAGGGAAGGCGCGGGGAGCTTTCTTT.

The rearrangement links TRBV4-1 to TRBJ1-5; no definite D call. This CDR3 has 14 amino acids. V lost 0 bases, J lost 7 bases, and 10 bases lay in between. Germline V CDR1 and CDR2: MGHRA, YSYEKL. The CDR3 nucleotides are TGCGCCAGCAGCCAAGATTACCGGGTCCAGCCCCAGCATTTT. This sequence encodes CASSQDYRVQPQHF.

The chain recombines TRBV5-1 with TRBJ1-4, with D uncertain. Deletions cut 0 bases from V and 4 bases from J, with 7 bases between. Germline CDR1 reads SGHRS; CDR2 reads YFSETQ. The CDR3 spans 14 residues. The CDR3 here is CASSLGRRNEKLFF. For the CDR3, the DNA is TGCGCCAGCAGCTTGGGGCGGCGTAATGAAAAACTGTTTTTT.